A selection of T cell receptor beta chains follows, all from one sample in a study of blood T cell repertoires in COVID-19. Generated by immunoSEQ multiplex PCR, the TCRdb table keeps only in-frame clones and is missing some. This sample has 110,000 to 150,000 clones, with about 85% found just once. The specimen sequenced was peripheral blood. These receptors were taken from a woman aged 70-85 years with COVID-19, enrolled during active disease. The conserved cysteine and the conserved F or W are not part of the CDR3 here. The D gene is left open where the match is weak. Size is omitted from some rows. Given values are once, few, many or a class for expanded clones.

v_gene: TRBV10-1
abundance: once
d_gene: NA
CDR3aa: ASSESNKMGAQETQY

v_gene: TRBV6-5
abundance: few
d_gene: TRBD1
CDR3aa: ASRRTGRNQPQH

v_gene: TRBV28
abundance: NA
d_gene: NA
CDR3aa: ASRILQGQNTEAF

v_gene: TRBV9
abundance: NA
d_gene: NA
CDR3aa: ASSVAGGSYNEQF

v_gene: TRBV27
abundance: once
d_gene: NA
CDR3aa: ASSWATGGTEAF

v_gene: TRBV19
abundance: NA
d_gene: TRBD1
CDR3aa: ASSIDPRTGYGYT

v_gene: TRBV5-1
abundance: once
d_gene: TRBD2
CDR3aa: ASSLGLAGVSGELF

v_gene: TRBV19
abundance: few
d_gene: TRBD2
CDR3aa: ASSRRWGGQETQY

v_gene: TRBV6-5
abundance: NA
d_gene: NA
CDR3aa: ASKRGPGELF

v_gene: TRBV5-5
abundance: NA
d_gene: NA
CDR3aa: ASSLDRVSGNTIY

v_gene: TRBV7-9
abundance: NA
d_gene: TRBD1
CDR3aa: ASSPQGAGETQY

v_gene: TRBV15
abundance: NA
d_gene: TRBD2
CDR3aa: ATSREPAGGDNEQF

v_gene: TRBV23-1
abundance: NA
d_gene: TRBD1
CDR3aa: ASSQSVDRGRTDTQY

v_gene: TRBV5-1
abundance: NA
d_gene: NA
CDR3aa: ASSNGQHTDTQY

v_gene: TRBV2
abundance: NA
d_gene: NA
CDR3aa: ASKRSPGDEKLF

v_gene: TRBV25-1
abundance: few
d_gene: TRBD1
CDR3aa: ASSEYTGTGVWALH

v_gene: TRBV5-4
abundance: NA
d_gene: TRBD1
CDR3aa: ASSDVGQGGT

v_gene: TRBV30
abundance: NA
d_gene: TRBD1
CDR3aa: AWSALDREGSPLH

v_gene: TRBV29-1
abundance: NA
d_gene: TRBD1
CDR3aa: SAGTGGFEQY

v_gene: TRBV9
abundance: NA
d_gene: TRBD1
CDR3aa: ASSVEQGWGYT

v_gene: TRBV19
abundance: NA
d_gene: NA
CDR3aa: ASRQGGPSYGYT

v_gene: TRBV18
abundance: NA
d_gene: NA
CDR3aa: ASSRTDEQY

v_gene: TRBV7-3
abundance: NA
d_gene: TRBD1
CDR3aa: ASSLSFAGQGAIYGYT

v_gene: TRBV2
abundance: NA
d_gene: NA
CDR3aa: ASSVQTSRGREQY

v_gene: TRBV2
abundance: NA
d_gene: NA
CDR3aa: ASSVERGEQF

v_gene: TRBV2
abundance: many
d_gene: NA
CDR3aa: ASNRGEQETQY

v_gene: TRBV7-8
abundance: NA
d_gene: TRBD1
CDR3aa: ASSLESLAGGYEQY

v_gene: TRBV9
abundance: NA
d_gene: NA
CDR3aa: ASSGQGRREKLF

v_gene: TRBV30
abundance: NA
d_gene: NA
CDR3aa: AWSPGGRDSY

v_gene: TRBV4-2
abundance: NA
d_gene: NA
CDR3aa: ASSQDSGDNSPLH

v_gene: TRBV7-9
abundance: NA
d_gene: NA
CDR3aa: ASSLGGGGETQY

v_gene: TRBV11-3
abundance: NA
d_gene: TRBD1
CDR3aa: ASSLGQGTTGELF

v_gene: TRBV3-1/TRBV3-2
abundance: NA
d_gene: NA
CDR3aa: ASSRGSGEQY

v_gene: TRBV5-8
abundance: NA
d_gene: NA
CDR3aa: ASRGRSGQETQY

v_gene: TRBV6-5
abundance: NA
d_gene: NA
CDR3aa: ASCTGTIPYEQY

v_gene: TRBV3-1/TRBV3-2
abundance: NA
d_gene: TRBD2
CDR3aa: ASSPFSGDYEQY

v_gene: TRBV7-9
abundance: NA
d_gene: NA
CDR3aa: ASSLSQSSGNTIY

v_gene: TRBV14
abundance: NA
d_gene: NA
CDR3aa: ASSQLNEQF

v_gene: TRBV30
abundance: NA
d_gene: TRBD2
CDR3aa: AWSVSGGRYEQY

v_gene: TRBV13
abundance: once
d_gene: NA
CDR3aa: ASSLERGNQPQH

v_gene: TRBV5-1
abundance: NA
d_gene: TRBD1
CDR3aa: ASSGGQGGRTGNTIY

v_gene: TRBV7-8
abundance: few
d_gene: TRBD1
CDR3aa: ASSWDLQGAGEAF

v_gene: TRBV28
abundance: NA
d_gene: TRBD1
CDR3aa: ASRPGQGALNTEAF

v_gene: TRBV30
abundance: NA
d_gene: TRBD1
CDR3aa: AWSKGQGVQPQH

v_gene: TRBV27
abundance: NA
d_gene: NA
CDR3aa: ASSFQHKNTEAF

v_gene: TRBV4-3
abundance: NA
d_gene: NA
CDR3aa: ASSQGYRGGTEAF

v_gene: TRBV5-1
abundance: NA
d_gene: TRBD1
CDR3aa: ASSRDRNTEAF

v_gene: TRBV5-1
abundance: NA
d_gene: NA
CDR3aa: ASSLGRGSGEQY

v_gene: TRBV12-3/TRBV12-4
abundance: NA
d_gene: TRBD1
CDR3aa: ATTTGGEAF

v_gene: TRBV3-1/TRBV3-2
abundance: once
d_gene: TRBD1
CDR3aa: ASSPRRGTEAF

v_gene: TRBV9
abundance: many
d_gene: NA
CDR3aa: ASTPLGGSRLNTEAF

v_gene: TRBV10-3
abundance: NA
d_gene: TRBD1
CDR3aa: AIRGTEGTEAF

v_gene: TRBV5-4
abundance: NA
d_gene: TRBD2
CDR3aa: ASSPGGSMETQY

v_gene: TRBV5-1
abundance: few
d_gene: NA
CDR3aa: ASSLNQGNTEAF

v_gene: TRBV6-4
abundance: NA
d_gene: NA
CDR3aa: ASSVSGNTGELF

v_gene: TRBV7-7
abundance: once
d_gene: NA
CDR3aa: ASSLDGGTYNEQF

v_gene: TRBV11-2
abundance: NA
d_gene: NA
CDR3aa: ASSLEWTATSSYNEQF